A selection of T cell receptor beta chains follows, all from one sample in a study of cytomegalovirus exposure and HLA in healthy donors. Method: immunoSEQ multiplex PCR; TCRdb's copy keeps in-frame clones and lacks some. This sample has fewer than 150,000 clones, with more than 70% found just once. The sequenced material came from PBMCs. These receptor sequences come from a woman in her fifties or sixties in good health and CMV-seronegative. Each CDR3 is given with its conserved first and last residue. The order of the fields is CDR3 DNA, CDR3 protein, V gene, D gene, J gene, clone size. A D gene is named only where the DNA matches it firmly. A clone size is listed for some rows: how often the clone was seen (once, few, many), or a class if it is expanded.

CDR3nt: TGTGCCAGCAGTTACTCGAGACAGGGCTATGGCTACACCTTC; CDR3aa: CASSYSRQGYGYTF; v_gene: TRBV6-5; d_gene: TRBD1; j_gene: TRBJ1-2; abundance: .
CDR3nt: TGTGCCAGCAGTGAAGACAGACAAGAGACCCAGTACTTC; CDR3aa: CASSEDRQETQYF; v_gene: TRBV2; d_gene: .; j_gene: TRBJ2-5; abundance: .
CDR3nt: TGCGCCAGCACCGGGACAGGACTCTATGGCTACACCTTC; CDR3aa: CASTGTGLYGYTF; v_gene: TRBV5-1; d_gene: TRBD1; j_gene: TRBJ1-2; abundance: .
CDR3nt: TGTGCCAGCAGCTTGGAACAGGGGGCCTACGAGCAGTACTTC; CDR3aa: CASSLEQGAYEQYF; v_gene: TRBV5-4; d_gene: TRBD1; j_gene: TRBJ2-7; abundance: .
CDR3nt: TGTGCCAGCAGTGAATGGGACAGGGGAGATGGTAACGAGCAGTACTTC; CDR3aa: CASSEWDRGDGNEQYF; v_gene: TRBV6-1; d_gene: TRBD1; j_gene: TRBJ2-7; abundance: .
CDR3nt: TGTGCCACCAGCAGAGGAGGACTAGCGGGGGGTGGGTACGAGCAGTACTTC; CDR3aa: CATSRGGLAGGGYEQYF; v_gene: TRBV15; d_gene: TRBD2; j_gene: TRBJ2-7; abundance: few
CDR3nt: TGCGCCAGCAGCCAAGGGGGCGGATTGAACACTGAAGCTTTCTTT; CDR3aa: CASSQGGGLNTEAFF; v_gene: TRBV4-1; d_gene: .; j_gene: TRBJ1-1; abundance: .
CDR3nt: TGTGCCAGCAGCTTATTCCTTGCGGGGGGTGCGGCCGAGCAGTACTTC; CDR3aa: CASSLFLAGGAAEQYF; v_gene: TRBV11-2; d_gene: TRBD2; j_gene: TRBJ2-7; abundance: .
CDR3nt: TGCGCCAGCAGCCCCCTCTCCTCGGGGGGGACCAATCAGCCCCAGCATTTT; CDR3aa: CASSPLSSGGTNQPQHF; v_gene: TRBV4-1; d_gene: .; j_gene: TRBJ1-5; abundance: .
CDR3nt: TGCGCCAGCAGCCCTGTCCGACAGGGGGATACGCAGTATTTT; CDR3aa: CASSPVRQGDTQYF; v_gene: TRBV5-1; d_gene: TRBD1; j_gene: TRBJ2-3; abundance: .
CDR3nt: TGCGCCAGTAGAGCGGGGGGGCCTTACAATGAGCAGTTCTTC; CDR3aa: CASRAGGPYNEQFF; v_gene: TRBV5-1; d_gene: TRBD2; j_gene: TRBJ2-1; abundance: once
CDR3nt: TGTGCCAGCAGCCGCGATCGGGGGTCCGATGAAAAACTGTTTTTT; CDR3aa: CASSRDRGSDEKLFF; v_gene: TRBV5-4; d_gene: .; j_gene: TRBJ1-4; abundance: .
CDR3nt: TGTGCCAGCAGTTATCCGGGACAGCCTGAAAAACTGTTTTTT; CDR3aa: CASSYPGQPEKLFF; v_gene: TRBV28; d_gene: TRBD1; j_gene: TRBJ1-4; abundance: .
CDR3nt: TGTGCCAGCAGCCTTCAAACGGTGGCCGGGGAGCTGTTTTTT; CDR3aa: CASSLQTVAGELFF; v_gene: TRBV11-2; d_gene: .; j_gene: TRBJ2-2; abundance: once
CDR3nt: TGTGCCAGCAGCGTAGCTCCGCTAGCGGGGAACTACAATGAGCAGTTCTTC; CDR3aa: CASSVAPLAGNYNEQFF; v_gene: TRBV9; d_gene: TRBD2; j_gene: TRBJ2-1; abundance: .
CDR3nt: TGCGCCAGCAGCGAGTACGGACTAACCACCTACGAGCAGTACTTC; CDR3aa: CASSEYGLTTYEQYF; v_gene: TRBV5-1; d_gene: .; j_gene: TRBJ2-7; abundance: .
CDR3nt: TGTGCCAGCAGCTTATCCCACCGGGCTAGCGGGGTCGCGGGGGAGACCCAGTACTTC; CDR3aa: CASSLSHRASGVAGETQYF; v_gene: TRBV11-2; d_gene: TRBD2; j_gene: TRBJ2-5; abundance: .
CDR3nt: TGTGCCAGCAGTTACTCTCAGGTTGACGAGCAGTTCTTC; CDR3aa: CASSYSQVDEQFF; v_gene: TRBV6-6; d_gene: .; j_gene: TRBJ2-1; abundance: .
CDR3nt: TGCGCCAGCAGCCTACCCCCAGGGACTAGCGGCTCCTACAATGAGCAGTTCTTC; CDR3aa: CASSLPPGTSGSYNEQFF; v_gene: TRBV4-1; d_gene: TRBD2; j_gene: TRBJ2-1; abundance: .
CDR3nt: TGTGCCAGCAGCTTGGCCCGTGGCAGGGTCTCCTACGAGCAGTACTTC; CDR3aa: CASSLARGRVSYEQYF; v_gene: TRBV5-4; d_gene: .; j_gene: TRBJ2-7; abundance: .
CDR3nt: TGTGCCAGCAGCGCGGGAGGCACGACTAGAGAAGCTTTCTTT; CDR3aa: CASSAGGTTREAFF; v_gene: TRBV7-6; d_gene: .; j_gene: TRBJ1-1; abundance: .
CDR3nt: TGTGCCATCAGTGCGGGAGGTCGCGCCTCTGGAAACACCATATATTTT; CDR3aa: CAISAGGRASGNTIYF; v_gene: TRBV10-3; d_gene: .; j_gene: TRBJ1-3; abundance: .
CDR3nt: TGTGCTAGCAGCTCCCGACTAGCGGGGGGCCAAGAGACCCAGTACTTC; CDR3aa: CASSSRLAGGQETQYF; v_gene: TRBV7-7; d_gene: TRBD2; j_gene: TRBJ2-5; abundance: .
CDR3nt: TGTGCCAGCAGCTCTTCCAATGAAAAACTGTTTTTT; CDR3aa: CASSSSNEKLFF; v_gene: TRBV7-2; d_gene: .; j_gene: TRBJ1-4; abundance: .
CDR3nt: TGCAGCGTCCTCCCGGGCCCCGAGGGCGGCTACACCTTC; CDR3aa: CSVLPGPEGGYTF; v_gene: TRBV29-1; d_gene: .; j_gene: TRBJ1-2; abundance: .
CDR3nt: TGTGCCAGTAGGCGGTTTTTGGGGGCATCTGGTGAGCAGTTCTTC; CDR3aa: CASRRFLGASGEQFF; v_gene: TRBV19; d_gene: .; j_gene: TRBJ2-1; abundance: .
CDR3nt: TGTGCCAGCAGCCCGACGGGGGGGCAAGAGACCCAGTACTTC; CDR3aa: CASSPTGGQETQYF; v_gene: TRBV11-3; d_gene: TRBD2; j_gene: TRBJ2-5; abundance: .
CDR3nt: TGTGCCAGTAGGCGGACAGGCACAGATACGCAGTATTTT; CDR3aa: CASRRTGTDTQYF; v_gene: TRBV19; d_gene: .; j_gene: TRBJ2-3; abundance: .
CDR3nt: TGTGCCAGCAGGGGGGGGGTAGATGAAAAACTGTTTTTT; CDR3aa: CASRGGVDEKLFF; v_gene: TRBV6-1; d_gene: .; j_gene: TRBJ1-4; abundance: few
CDR3nt: TGTGCCTGGAGTGCGCGACTAGCTGTCTATGAGCAGTTCTTC; CDR3aa: CAWSARLAVYEQFF; v_gene: TRBV30; d_gene: TRBD2; j_gene: TRBJ2-1; abundance: .
CDR3nt: TGCGCCAGCAGCGGACAGGGGGTGGACGAGCAGTACTTC; CDR3aa: CASSGQGVDEQYF; v_gene: TRBV5-1; d_gene: TRBD1; j_gene: TRBJ2-7; abundance: .
CDR3nt: TGTGCCACCAGCAGACGGGACAGCCAACCTGGAAACTATGGCTACACCTTC; CDR3aa: CATSRRDSQPGNYGYTF; v_gene: TRBV15; d_gene: TRBD1; j_gene: TRBJ1-2; abundance: .
CDR3nt: TGTGCCATCAGTGGGACAGGGGGGACTGAAGCTTTCTTT; CDR3aa: CAISGTGGTEAFF; v_gene: TRBV10-3; d_gene: TRBD1; j_gene: TRBJ1-1; abundance: few
CDR3nt: TGCGCCAGCAGCCGGCGAGCCGGGACATGGTATAGTCAGCCCCAGCATTTT; CDR3aa: CASSRRAGTWYSQPQHF; v_gene: TRBV4-1; d_gene: .; j_gene: TRBJ1-5; abundance: .
CDR3nt: TGCGCCAGCAGCTTGGACCCCGGGACAGGTAATGAGCAGTTCTTC; CDR3aa: CASSLDPGTGNEQFF; v_gene: TRBV5-1; d_gene: TRBD1; j_gene: TRBJ2-1; abundance: .
CDR3nt: TGCGCCAGCAGCTTTACAGGGCCCCAAGAGACCCAGTACTTC; CDR3aa: CASSFTGPQETQYF; v_gene: TRBV5-1; d_gene: .; j_gene: TRBJ2-5; abundance: .
CDR3nt: TGTGCCAGCAGCTTAGTTCGCGGGTATGGCTACACCTTC; CDR3aa: CASSLVRGYGYTF; v_gene: TRBV7-9; d_gene: .; j_gene: TRBJ1-2; abundance: .
CDR3nt: TGTGCCAGCAGTGAAGAAAAGGGAGGAAAACTGTTTTTT; CDR3aa: CASSEEKGGKLFF; v_gene: TRBV2; d_gene: .; j_gene: TRBJ1-4; abundance: .
CDR3nt: TGTGCTAGCAGCTTATTGACAGGGGTGGGGGAGACCCAGTACTTC; CDR3aa: CASSLLTGVGETQYF; v_gene: TRBV7-7; d_gene: TRBD1; j_gene: TRBJ2-5; abundance: once
CDR3nt: TGTGCCAGCAGCGTAGGTGTGGCTGGCTACACCTTC; CDR3aa: CASSVGVAGYTF; v_gene: TRBV9; d_gene: .; j_gene: TRBJ1-2; abundance: .
CDR3nt: TGTGCCAGCAGCTTTGGCCTCTCCTACAATGAGCAGTTCTTC; CDR3aa: CASSFGLSYNEQFF; v_gene: TRBV5-6; d_gene: .; j_gene: TRBJ2-1; abundance: few
CDR3nt: TGTGCCAGCAGTTTTACAGGGGAAGTGGGCAATCAGCCCCAGCATTTT; CDR3aa: CASSFTGEVGNQPQHF; v_gene: TRBV28; d_gene: TRBD1; j_gene: TRBJ1-5; abundance: .
CDR3nt: TGCGCCAGCAGTGAGTCGCGACAGAGCTACGAGCAGTACTTC; CDR3aa: CASSESRQSYEQYF; v_gene: TRBV10-2; d_gene: .; j_gene: TRBJ2-7; abundance: .
CDR3nt: TGTGCCAGCAGCTTTGAAAGGGAGCGTGTCGCTGAAGCTTTCTTT; CDR3aa: CASSFERERVAEAFF; v_gene: TRBV7-2; d_gene: .; j_gene: TRBJ1-1; abundance: .
CDR3nt: TGCGCCAGCAGCTTGGGTCAGGGGTCCGATACGCAGTATTTT; CDR3aa: CASSLGQGSDTQYF; v_gene: TRBV5-1; d_gene: .; j_gene: TRBJ2-3; abundance: .
CDR3nt: TGTGCCAGCAGCGTAACCACAGGGAGCACTGAAGCTTTCTTT; CDR3aa: CASSVTTGSTEAFF; v_gene: TRBV9; d_gene: .; j_gene: TRBJ1-1; abundance: .